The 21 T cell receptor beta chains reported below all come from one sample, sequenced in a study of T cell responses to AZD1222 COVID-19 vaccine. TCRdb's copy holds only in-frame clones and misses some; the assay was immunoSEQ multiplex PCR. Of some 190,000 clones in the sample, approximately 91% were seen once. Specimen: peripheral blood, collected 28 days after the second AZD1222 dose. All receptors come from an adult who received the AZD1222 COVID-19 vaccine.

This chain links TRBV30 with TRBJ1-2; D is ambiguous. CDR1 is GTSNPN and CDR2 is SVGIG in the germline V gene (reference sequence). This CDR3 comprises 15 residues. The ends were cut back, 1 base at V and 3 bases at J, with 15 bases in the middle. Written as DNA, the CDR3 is TGTGCCTGGAGTGGTTTAAAAGGACCGCACTATGGCTACACCTTC. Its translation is CAWSGLKGPHYGYTF. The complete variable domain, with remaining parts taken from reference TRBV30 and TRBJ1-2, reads SQTIHQWPATLVQPVGSPLSLECTVEGTSNPNLYWYRQAAGRGLQLLFYSVGIGQISSEVPQNLSASRPQDRQFILSSKKLLLSDSGFYLCAWSGLKGPHYGYTFGSGTRLTVV.

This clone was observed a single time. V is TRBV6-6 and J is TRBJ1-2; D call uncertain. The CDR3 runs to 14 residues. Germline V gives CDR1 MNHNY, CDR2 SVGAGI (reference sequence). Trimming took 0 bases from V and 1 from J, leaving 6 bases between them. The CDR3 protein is CASSYSADNYGYTF. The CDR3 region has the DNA TGTGCCAGCAGTTACTCGGCAGATAACTATGGCTACACCTTC.

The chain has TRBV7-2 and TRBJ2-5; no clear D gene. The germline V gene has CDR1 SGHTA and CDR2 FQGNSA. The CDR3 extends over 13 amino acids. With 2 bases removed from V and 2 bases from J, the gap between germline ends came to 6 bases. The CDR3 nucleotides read TGTGCCAGCAGCTTAACCCCACAAGAGACCCAGTACTTC. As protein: CASSLTPQETQYF.

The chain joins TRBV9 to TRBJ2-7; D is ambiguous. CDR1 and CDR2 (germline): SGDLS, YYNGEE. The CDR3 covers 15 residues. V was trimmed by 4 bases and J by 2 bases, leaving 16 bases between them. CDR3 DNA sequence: TGTGCCAGCAGCCCCCCCCGTGGCAACACCTACGAGCAGTACTTC. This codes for CASSPPRGNTYEQYF.

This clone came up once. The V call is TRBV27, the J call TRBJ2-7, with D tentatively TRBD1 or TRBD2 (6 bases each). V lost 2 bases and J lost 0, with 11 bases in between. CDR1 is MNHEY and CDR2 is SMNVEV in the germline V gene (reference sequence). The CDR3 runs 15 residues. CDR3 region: CASSLKGGLSYEQYF. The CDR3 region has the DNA TGTGCCAGCAGTTTAAAGGGGGGCCTCTCCTACGAGCAGTACTTC.

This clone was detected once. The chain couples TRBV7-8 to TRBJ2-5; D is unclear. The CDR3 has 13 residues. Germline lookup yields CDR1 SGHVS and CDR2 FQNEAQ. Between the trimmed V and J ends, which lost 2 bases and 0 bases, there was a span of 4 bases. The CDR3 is CASSLRYQETQYF. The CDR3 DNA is TGTGCCAGCAGCTTACGGTACCAAGAGACCCAGTACTTC.

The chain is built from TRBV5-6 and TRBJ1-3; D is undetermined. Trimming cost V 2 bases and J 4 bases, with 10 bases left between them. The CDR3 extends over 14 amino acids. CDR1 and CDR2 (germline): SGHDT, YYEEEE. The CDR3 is CASSFPVGGNTIYF. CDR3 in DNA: TGTGCCAGCAGCTTCCCGGTGGGGGGAAACACCATATATTTT.

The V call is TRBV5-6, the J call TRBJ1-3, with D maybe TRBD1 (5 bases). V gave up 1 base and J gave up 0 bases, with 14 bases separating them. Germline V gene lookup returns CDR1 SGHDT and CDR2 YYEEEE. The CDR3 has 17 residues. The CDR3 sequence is CASSLWLGRSSGNTIYF. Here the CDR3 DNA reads TGTGCCAGCAGCTTGTGGCTGGGACGGAGCTCTGGAAACACCATATATTTT.

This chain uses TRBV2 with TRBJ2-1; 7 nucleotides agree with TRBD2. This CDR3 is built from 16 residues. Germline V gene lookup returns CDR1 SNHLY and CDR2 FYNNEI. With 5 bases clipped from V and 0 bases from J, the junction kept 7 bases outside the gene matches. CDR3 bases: TGTGCCAGCAGTTACACTAGCGCGAGCTCCTACAATGAGCAGTTCTTC. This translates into CASSYTSASSYNEQFF. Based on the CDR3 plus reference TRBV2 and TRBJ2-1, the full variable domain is EPEVTQTPSHQVTQMGQEVILRCVPISNHLYFYWYRQILGQKVEFLVSFYNNEISEKSEIFDDQFSVERPDGSNFTLKIRSTKLEDSAMYFCASSYTSASSYNEQFFGPGTRLTVL.

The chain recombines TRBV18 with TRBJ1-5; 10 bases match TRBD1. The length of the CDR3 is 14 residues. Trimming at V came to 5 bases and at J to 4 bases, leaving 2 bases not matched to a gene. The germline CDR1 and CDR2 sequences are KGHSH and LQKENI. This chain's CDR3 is CASSSGQGNQPQHF. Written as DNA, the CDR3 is TGTGCCAGCTCATCGGGACAGGGGAATCAGCCCCAGCATTTT.

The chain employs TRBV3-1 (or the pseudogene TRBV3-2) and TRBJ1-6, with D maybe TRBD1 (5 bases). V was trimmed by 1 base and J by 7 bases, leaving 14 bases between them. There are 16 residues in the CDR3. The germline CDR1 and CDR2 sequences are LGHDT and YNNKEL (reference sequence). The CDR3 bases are TGTGCCAGCAGCCAAGGTATGGGGGTACGGAATTCACCCCTCCACTTT. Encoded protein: CASSQGMGVRNSPLHF.

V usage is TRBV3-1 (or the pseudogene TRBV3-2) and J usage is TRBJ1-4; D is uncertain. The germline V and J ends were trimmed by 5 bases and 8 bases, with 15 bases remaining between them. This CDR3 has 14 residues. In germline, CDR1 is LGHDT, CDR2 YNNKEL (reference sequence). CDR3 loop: CASSKGPPREKLFF. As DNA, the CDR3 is TGTGCCAGCAGCAAGGGTCCTCCGAGGGAAAAACTGTTTTTT.

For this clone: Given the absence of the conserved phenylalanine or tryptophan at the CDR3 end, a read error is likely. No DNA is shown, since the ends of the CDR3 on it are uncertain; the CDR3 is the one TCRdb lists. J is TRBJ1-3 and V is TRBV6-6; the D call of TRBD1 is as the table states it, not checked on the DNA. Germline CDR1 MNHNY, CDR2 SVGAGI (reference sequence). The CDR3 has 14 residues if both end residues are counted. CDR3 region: CASSLRRQDQTIRI.

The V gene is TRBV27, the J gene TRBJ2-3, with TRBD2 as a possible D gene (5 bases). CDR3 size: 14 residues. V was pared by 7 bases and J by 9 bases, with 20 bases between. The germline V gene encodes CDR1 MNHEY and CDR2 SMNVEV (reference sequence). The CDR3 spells CASNTGRGLGTQYF. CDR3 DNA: TGTGCCAGCAATACCGGACGAGGACTGGGGACGCAGTATTTT.

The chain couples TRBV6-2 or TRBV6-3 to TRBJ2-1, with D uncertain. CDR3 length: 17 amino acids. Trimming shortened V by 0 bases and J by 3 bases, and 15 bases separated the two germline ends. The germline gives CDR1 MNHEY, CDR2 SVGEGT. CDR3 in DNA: TGTGCCAGCAGTTACTCGGTTCGGGTCAAGAGCTACAATGAGCAGTTCTTC. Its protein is CASSYSVRVKSYNEQFF.

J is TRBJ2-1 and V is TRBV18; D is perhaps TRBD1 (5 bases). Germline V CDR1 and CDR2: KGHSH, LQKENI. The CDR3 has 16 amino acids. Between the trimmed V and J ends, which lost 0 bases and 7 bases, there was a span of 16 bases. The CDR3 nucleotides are TGTGCCAGCTCACCACCGGCGACAGCACTACTTAATGAGCAGTTCTTC. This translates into CASSPPATALLNEQFF.

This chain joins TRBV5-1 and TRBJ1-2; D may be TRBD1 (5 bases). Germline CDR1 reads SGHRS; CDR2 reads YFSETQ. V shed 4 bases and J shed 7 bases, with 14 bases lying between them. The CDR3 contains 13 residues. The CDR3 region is CASSMGGSGGYTF. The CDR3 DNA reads TGCGCCAGCAGCATGGGGGGGAGTGGTGGCTACACCTTC.

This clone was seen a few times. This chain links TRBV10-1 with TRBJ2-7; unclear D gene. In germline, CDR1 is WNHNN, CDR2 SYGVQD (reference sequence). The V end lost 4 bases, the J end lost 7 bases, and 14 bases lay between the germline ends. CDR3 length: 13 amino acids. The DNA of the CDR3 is TGCGCCAGCAGTGGTAGTCCCGGTGGGGAGCAGTACTTC. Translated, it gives CASSGSPGGEQYF.

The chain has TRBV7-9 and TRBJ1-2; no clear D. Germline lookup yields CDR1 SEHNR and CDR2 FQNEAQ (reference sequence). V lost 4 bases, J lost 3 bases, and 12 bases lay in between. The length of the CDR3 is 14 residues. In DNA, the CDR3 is TGTGCCAGCAGCTCCTCAGCAAGATACTATGGCTACACCTTC. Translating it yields CASSSSARYYGYTF.

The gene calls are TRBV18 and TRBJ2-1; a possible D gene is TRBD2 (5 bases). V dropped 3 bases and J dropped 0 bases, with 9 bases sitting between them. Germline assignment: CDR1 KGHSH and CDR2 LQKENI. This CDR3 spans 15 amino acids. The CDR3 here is CASSPGIASYNEQFF. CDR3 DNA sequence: TGTGCCAGCTCACCCGGGATAGCCTCCTACAATGAGCAGTTCTTC.

For the CDR3, the DNA is TGCGCCAGCAGCTTCTTACAGGGTGTAGGTGAGCAGTTCTTC. It yields the protein CASSFLQGVGEQFF. The V call is TRBV5-1, the J call TRBJ2-1; maybe TRBD1 (6 bases). Germline loops: CDR1 SGHRS, CDR2 YFSETQ. V was trimmed by 2 bases and J by 9 bases, leaving 15 bases between them. This CDR3 is built from 14 residues.